Listed here are 22 T cell receptor beta chains from one sample, sequenced in a study of blood T cells in healthy people across ages (dated by TCRdb to the mid-2010s). Libraries were built with 5' RACE. Sequencing used an Illumina HiSeq 2500. A second PCR of roughly 6 to 11 cycles was performed with a sample-barcoded 5' primer and a J-beta primer mix. Through fastp at Q25 and MiXCR, TCRdb rebuilt clones from the public reads, retaining in-frame beta chains. All rows with the same CDR3 protein become a single entry with the most common DNA and genes. The table for this sample lists 1.5 million or so distinct CDR3 sequences; approximately 38% of them were counted only once. In total, the top ten clones hold 7.9% of the sample. The sequencing input was blood. These receptors were collected from a woman under 30 in good health.

This chain joins TRBV9 and TRBJ2-1; 11 nucleotides match TRBD2. The CDR3 has 16 residues. Germline CDR1 reads SGDLS; CDR2 reads YYNGEE. With 3 bases clipped from V and 8 bases from J, the junction kept 10 bases outside the gene matches. CDR3 residues: CASSEVAGGQFDEQFF. The CDR3 nucleotides read TGTGCCAGCAGCGAGGTAGCGGGGGGGCAATTCGATGAGCAGTTCTTC.

The V and J genes are TRBV5-1 and TRBJ2-1, with 7 bases fitting TRBD1. V lost 4 bases to trimming and J lost 6 bases; unmatched junction nucleotides: 16. Germline V CDR1 and CDR2: SGHRS, YFSETQ. This CDR3 region has 17 residues. The CDR3 loop is CASSAADPDRRRNEQFF. The CDR3 nucleotides read TGCGCCAGCAGCGCCGCTGACCCGGACAGGCGACGCAATGAGCAGTTCTTC.

The J gene is TRBJ2-1, the V gene TRBV29-1, with 9 bases matching TRBD2. Unmatched junction bases numbered 12, after V lost 3 bases and J lost 6 bases. The CDR3 totals 16 residues. Looked up from germline, CDR1 is SQVTM and CDR2 is ANQGSEA. The CDR3 nucleotides are TGCAGCGTTGAGGGGGGGGGACTAGCCCGTCTCAATGAGCAGTTCTTC. Residues: CSVEGGGLARLNEQFF.

This clonotype was observed a handful of times. The chain joins TRBV6-4 to TRBJ2-1, with 11 bases identical to TRBD2. The CDR3 is 15 residues long. Germline assignment: CDR1 MRHNA and CDR2 SNTAGT. The junction had 6 bases not matched to a gene; V was cut back by 5 bases and J by 6 bases. CDR3 loop: CASSQLAGEINEQFF. CDR3 coding DNA: TGTGCCAGCAGTCAACTAGCGGGAGAAATCAATGAGCAGTTCTTC.

For the CDR3, the DNA is TGTGCCAGTAGTATAGGGGCAGCAACTAATGAAAAACTGTTTTTT. Translation: CASSIGAATNEKLFF. V gene TRBV19 combines with J gene TRBJ1-4; D gene uncertain. Per the germline V gene, CDR1 is LNHDA and CDR2 is SQIVND (reference sequence). The CDR3 runs 15 residues. The V and J ends lost 1 base and 0 bases respectively, with 6 bases between them.

This chain connects TRBV12-3 or TRBV12-4 to TRBJ2-5; 9 bases line up with TRBD2. J gave up 11 bases and V 6 bases, and 16 bases lay outside the gene matches. The CDR3 has 15 amino acids. The CDR3 DNA sequence: TGTGCCAGCAGACTAGCGGGCCACTCCTACAAGGAGCAGTACTTC. Its protein product is CASRLAGHSYKEQYF.

This clonotype has only a few counts. The chain employs TRBV11-2 and TRBJ1-2; TRBD1 might be the D (5 bases). Trimming took 6 bases from V and 6 from J, leaving 20 bases between them. The CDR3 contains 15 residues. The germline V gene has CDR1 SGHAT and CDR2 FQNNGV. CDR3 residues: CASRRPGETFNGYTF. In nucleotides, the CDR3 is TGTGCCAGCAGGCGCCCGGGGGAGACTTTCAATGGCTACACCTTC. The full variable domain, rest sourced from reference TRBV11-2 and TRBJ1-2, is EAGVAQSPRYKIIEKRQSVAFWCNPISGHATLYWYQQILGQGPKLLIQFQNNGVVDDSQLPKDRFSAERLKGVDSTLKIQPAKLEDSAVYLCASRRPGETFNGYTFGSGTRLTVV.

The chain recombines TRBV20-1 with TRBJ2-7; TRBD1 matches 7 bases. This CDR3 has 13 amino acids. Germline V CDR1 and CDR2: DFQATT, SNEGSKA (reference sequence). The V segment lost 6 bases and the J segment 3 bases; nucleotides outside the gene matches: 8. The CDR3 nucleotides read TGCAGTGCCCCCCGGGACAGCGGCTACGAGCAGTACTTC. Translation: CSAPRDSGYEQYF.

This sequence joins TRBV12-3 or TRBV12-4 and TRBJ2-7; 11 nucleotides agree with TRBD2. The tail of the sequence fits TRBJ2-5 better, so the J call may be wrong. The CDR3 runs to 17 residues. CDR3 region: CASSRTGLAVGGETQYF. Written as DNA, the CDR3 is TGTGCCAGCAGCCGAACGGGACTAGCGGTGGGGGGAGAGACCCAGTACTTC.

The rearrangement joins TRBV12-3 or TRBV12-4 to TRBJ1-2; maybe TRBD1 (6 bases). CDR3 length: 16 residues. Deletions cut 4 bases from V and 4 bases from J, with 19 bases between. The CDR3 here is CASSSRPRDTGYGYTF. CDR3 nucleotide sequence: TGTGCCAGCAGTTCACGCCCACGGGACACTGGCTATGGCTACACCTTC.

With regard to this clonotype: Given a much more abundant clone one base away, this may be a read error. The chain uses TRBV7-9 and TRBJ2-5, with TRBD2 as a possible D gene (5 bases). The germline V gene encodes CDR1 SEHNR and CDR2 FQNEAQ (reference sequence). This CDR3 is built from 12 residues. In DNA form, the CDR3 reads TGTGCCAGCACACCGAGTGGGGAGACCCGGTACTTC. It specifies CASTPSGETRYF.

This chain uses TRBV6-6 with TRBJ1-2, with a weak D call TRBD1 (5 bases). V was shortened by 6 bases and J by 4 bases, with 12 bases between the two germline ends. The CDR3 length is 13 residues. The germline CDR1 and CDR2 sequences are MNHNY and SVGAGI (reference sequence). CDR3 loop: CASRPGDLYGYTF. The DNA of the CDR3 is TGTGCCAGCAGGCCGGGGGACCTCTATGGCTACACCTTC.

The V gene is TRBV20-1, the J gene TRBJ2-3; D ambiguous. This CDR3 region has 15 residues. The germline gives CDR1 DFQATT, CDR2 SNEGSKA (reference sequence). Trimming took off 1 base at V and 1 base at J, with 12 bases between the two ends. Written as DNA, the CDR3 is TGCAGTGCTAGAGGCCACATAACCCGCACAGATACGCAGTATTTT. It codes for CSARGHITRTDTQYF.

This chain joins TRBV29-1 and TRBJ2-2, with 9 positions matching TRBD1. The V and J ends lost 5 bases and 7 bases, in that order; junction bases with no gene match: 14. Germline lookup yields CDR1 SQVTM and CDR2 ANQGSEA. CDR3 length: 16 amino acids. CDR3 protein: CSVLGLRTGDVGELFF. CDR3 sequence (DNA): TGCAGCGTTCTAGGCCTGAGGACAGGGGATGTCGGGGAGCTGTTTTTT.

Only a few counts were recorded for this clonotype. The V call is TRBV15, the J call TRBJ1-6; 8 nucleotides agree with TRBD1. Germline trimming cut 1 base from V and 9 bases from J; bases unmatched to any gene: 5. The CDR3 extends over 15 amino acids. The germline V gene encodes CDR1 LNHNV and CDR2 YYDKDF (reference sequence). CDR3 in DNA: TGTGCCACCAGCAGAGCTCTGGACAGGGCTTCACCCCTCCACTTT. Translated, it gives CATSRALDRASPLHF. The full variable domain, its missing parts supplied by reference TRBV15 and TRBJ1-6, is DAMVIQNPRYQVTQFGKPVTLSCSQTLNHNVMYWYQQKSSQAPKLLFHYYDKDFNNEADTPDNFQSRRPNTSFCFLDIRSPGLGDTAMYLCATSRALDRASPLHFGNGTRLTVT.

V usage is TRBV7-2 and J usage is TRBJ1-1; 7 positions match TRBD1. Germline V gives CDR1 SGHTA, CDR2 FQGNSA. V trimming: 5 bases; J trimming: 5 bases; junction bases outside the gene matches: 5. This CDR3 is 13 amino acids long. CDR3 bases: TGTGCCAGCAGCCAGACAGGGCGTACTGAAGCTTTCTTT. It translates to CASSQTGRTEAFF.

This clonotype was seen only a few times. The V and J genes are TRBV29-1 and TRBJ2-1, with 12 nucleotides matching TRBD2. Trimming at V came to 7 bases and at J to 7 bases, leaving 5 bases not matched to a gene. The CDR3 extends over 13 amino acids. CDR1 is SQVTM, CDR2 ANQGSEA, per germline. The CDR3 sequence: CSATSGGRNEQFF. In nucleotides, the CDR3 is TGCAGCGCCACTAGCGGGGGGCGGAATGAGCAGTTCTTC.

The chain combines TRBV10-3 with TRBJ1-1; 7 positions match TRBD1. With 6 bases clipped from V and 7 bases from J, the junction kept 2 bases outside the gene matches. This CDR3 is 11 amino acids long. Germline V gene data show CDR1 as ENHRY and CDR2 as SYGVKD. The CDR3 DNA reads TGTGCCATCAGGGGACAGAGTGAAGCTTTCTTT. It yields the protein CAIRGQSEAFF.

The chain couples TRBV28 to TRBJ2-7, with 7 bases aligning to TRBD1. The ends lost 3 bases at V and 7 bases at J; junction bases unmatched: 9. This CDR3 is built from 14 residues. CDR1 is MDHEN, CDR2 SYDVKM, per germline. The CDR3 nucleotides are TGTGCCAGCAGTTTCGACAGGGTCAGGAATGAGCAGTACTTC. This translates into CASSFDRVRNEQYF.

This clonotype was seen a few times. This chain uses TRBV4-2 with TRBJ2-1, with 12 bases fitting TRBD2. Judging by the DNA end, TRBJ2-7 fits better; the J call may be wrong. Looked up from germline, CDR1 is LGHNA and CDR2 is YNFKEQ. There are 18 residues in the CDR3. As DNA, the CDR3 is TGTGCCAGCAGCCAAGATCTAGCGGGGGGGAGCTCCTACAATGAGCAGTACTTC. The encoded protein is CASSQDLAGGSSYNEQYF.

This chain links TRBV24-1 with TRBJ1-5; a possible D gene is TRBD1 (6 bases). The CDR3 is 14 residues long. V was trimmed by 4 bases and J by 7 bases, leaving 13 bases between them. Per germline, CDR1 KGHDR and CDR2 SFDVKD. The CDR3 here is CATSDPTGFQPQHF. The CDR3 bases are TGTGCCACCAGTGACCCGACAGGTTTCCAGCCCCAGCATTTT.

The chain is built from TRBV2 and TRBJ1-3, with D unresolved. The length of the CDR3 is 10 residues. V lost 7 bases and J lost 10, with 8 bases in between. In germline, CDR1 is SNHLY, CDR2 FYNNEI. The chain's CDR3 is CASTRETIYF. The CDR3 DNA reads as TGTGCCAGCACTCGGGAAACCATATATTTT.